The 9 T cell receptor beta chains given below trace back to one sample, sequenced in a study of blood T cells in healthy people across ages. Then a second PCR, running roughly 7 to 11 cycles, was carried out with a sample-barcoded 5' primer and a J-beta primer mix. TCRdb processed the 5' RACE reads anew with MiXCR; each CDR3 protein has one entry. Of roughly 1,300,000 distinct CDR3 sequences in the sample, 59% were seen once. Source material: blood. The source is a man aged 18 to 29 in good health.

This chain connects TRBV4-3 to TRBJ2-1, with D unclear. CDR3 size: 15 residues. The germline gives CDR1 LGHNA, CDR2 YSLEER. V dropped 0 bases and J dropped 2 bases, with 8 bases sitting between them. The CDR3: CASSQDAATYNEQFF. The CDR3 DNA follows: TGCGCCAGCAGCCAAGATGCTGCAACCTACAATGAGCAGTTCTTC.

The chain uses TRBV15 and TRBJ2-7, with 7 bases identical to TRBD2. The germline CDR1 and CDR2 sequences are LNHNV and YYDKDF (reference sequence). The CDR3 has 16 residues. V trimming: 2 bases; J trimming: 0 bases; junction bases outside the gene matches: 7. The CDR3 bases are TGTGCCACCAGCAGACACCTGGGCGGGAGCTCCTACGAGCAGTACTTC. This sequence encodes CATSRHLGGSSYEQYF.

This clonotype was recorded a few times. The gene calls are TRBV6-1 and TRBJ1-5; no definite D call. V lost 8 bases and J lost 5, with 13 bases in between. The CDR3 is 13 residues long. The germline CDR1 and CDR2 sequences are MNHNS and SASEGT. The CDR3 region is CASARGLDQPQHF. CDR3 sequence (DNA): TGTGCCAGCGCCCGTGGGCTGGATCAGCCCCAGCATTTT.

J is TRBJ2-7 and V is TRBV11-2; D is perhaps TRBD1 (6 bases). This CDR3 has 16 residues. CDR1 and CDR2 from the germline V gene are SGHAT and FQNNGV. V was pared by 5 bases and J by 7 bases, with 24 bases between. CDR3 DNA: TGTGCCAGCAGCCTCAGGGGCCAGGGCGGTTATAATGAGCAGTACTTC. This sequence encodes CASSLRGQGGYNEQYF. Based on the CDR3 plus reference TRBV11-2 and TRBJ2-7, the full variable domain is EAGVAQSPRYKIIEKRQSVAFWCNPISGHATLYWYQQILGQGPKLLIQFQNNGVVDDSQLPKDRFSAERLKGVDSTLKIQPAKLEDSAVYLCASSLRGQGGYNEQYFGPGTRLTVT.

The chain has TRBV28 and TRBJ1-2; 7 nucleotides agree with TRBD1. The V gene end was trimmed by 10 bases and the J gene end by 2 bases; junction bases not matched to a gene: 7. This CDR3 is 13 amino acids long. Germline V gene sequence: CDR1 MDHEN, CDR2 SYDVKM. CDR3 region: CATSGQRNYGYTF. Here the CDR3 DNA reads TGTGCCACCTCGGGACAGAGAAACTATGGCTACACCTTC.

This chain joins TRBV4-1 and TRBJ2-7, with a possible D match to TRBD1 (5 bases). This CDR3 region has 16 residues. Trimming cost V 0 bases and J 1 base, with 13 bases left between them. Germline CDR1 and CDR2: MGHRA and YSYEKL. CDR3 residues: CASSQEAGNPSYEQYF. The CDR3 nucleotides are TGCGCCAGCAGCCAAGAGGCAGGGAATCCTTCCTACGAGCAGTACTTC.

This clonotype was recorded once. The chain employs TRBV25-1 and TRBJ1-4; possible D gene TRBD1, 5 bases. The germline V gene has CDR1 MGHDK and CDR2 SYGVNS. The CDR3 runs 14 residues. Trimming took off 4 bases at V and 3 bases at J, with 9 bases between the two ends. CDR3 coding DNA: TGTGCCAGCAGTGCGAGGGGATCTAATGAAAAACTGTTTTTT. This translates into CASSARGSNEKLFF.

DNA for the CDR3: TGTGCCAGCAGCTTAGCCCCTCGGGACGGATTATCCTACAATGAGCAGTTCTTC. It is translated as CASSLAPRDGLSYNEQFF. The chain couples TRBV7-6 to TRBJ2-1, with D perhaps assigned TRBD1 or TRBD2 (5 bases each). The CDR3 consists of 18 residues. Germline CDR1 is SGHVS and CDR2 is FNYEAQ. V shed 0 bases and J shed 1 base, with 16 bases lying between them.

V and J are TRBV5-1 and TRBJ2-1, with D unclear. CDR3 size: 14 residues. The germline V gene encodes CDR1 SGHRS and CDR2 YFSETQ. The V end lost 4 bases, the J end lost 0 bases, and 8 bases lay between the germline ends. As DNA, the CDR3 is TGCGCCAGCAGCGGGGTGAGCTCCTACAATGAGCAGTTCTTC. The encoded protein is CASSGVSSYNEQFF.